This TCR beta chain was captured by sequencing in a study of cytomegalovirus exposure and HLA in healthy donors. Study-level information: Caucasian-associated ancestry cluster membership applied to approximately 80% of some 400 genotyped donors. The study, taken as a whole, reports: TCR beta chains numbering about 160 were designated cytomegalovirus-associated. The Asian-associated ancestry cluster reportedly had fewer N-insertions than the approximately 670-donor mean in a later analysis. Later analysis placed DRB1 highest and HLA-C lowest in TCR association rates, which differed by HLA locus.

V was clipped by 6 bases and J by 3 bases, with 15 bases between them. CDR1 MNHEY and CDR2 SVGAGI come from the germline V gene. The length of the CDR3 is 15 residues. PCR was performed using 60 Vbeta and 13 Jbeta primers. Measured with immunoSEQ multiplex PCR; TCRdb has only the in-frame clones, and not every one. The data hold approximately 110,000 clones, with around 79% observed a single time. This clone was detected only a few times. Its specificity is not known. The sample comprised PBMCs. This rearrangement joins TRBV6-5 to TRBJ1-5; maybe TRBD1 (6 bases). The clonotype comes from a woman in her thirties or forties in good health and CMV-seronegative. The CDR3 DNA reads TGTGCCAGCAGCCGGGACACGGTATACAATCAGCCCCAGCATTTT. Protein product: CASSRDTVYNQPQHF.